These 27 T cell receptor beta chains originate from one sample sequenced in a study of shared clonotypes between healthy human individuals. Data came from immunoSEQ multiplex PCR; TCRdb stores just in-frame clones and leaves some out. The repertoire holds about 990,000 clones, with roughly 74% as singletons. Material for sequencing was memory CD4+ T cells from PBMCs. Subset noted: CD45RA-negative fraction. These receptors originate from a man aged 18 to 30 in good health. Some clones in this sample may be carry-over from other donors' samples.

The rearrangement uses TRBV28 and TRBJ1-4, with TRBD1 matching 11 bases. Trimming cost V 3 bases and J 5 bases; bases outside gene matches: 5. Germline CDR1 MDHEN, CDR2 SYDVKM. The CDR3 loop spans 16 amino acids. CDR3 in amino acids: CASSFLGTGGNEKLFF. Here the CDR3 DNA reads TGTGCCAGCAGTTTCCTCGGGACAGGGGGGAATGAAAAACTGTTTTTT.

This rearrangement joins TRBV6-5 to TRBJ1-2; D remains unclear. The germline CDR1 and CDR2 sequences are MNHEY and SVGAGI. The V gene lost 2 bases and the J gene lost 10 bases, with 8 bases spanning the gap. The CDR3 length is 11 residues. The CDR3 reads CASSYNGLYTF. CDR3 DNA: TGTGCCAGCAGTTACAATGGCCTCTACACCTTC.

This clone was seen only a few times. The chain joins TRBV15 to TRBJ1-1, with D possibly being TRBD1 (5 bases). Trimming pared 1 base from V and 6 bases from J, leaving 12 bases between. The CDR3 runs 14 residues. Germline V gene data show CDR1 as LNHNV and CDR2 as YYDKDF (reference sequence). The CDR3 DNA reads as TGTGCCACCAGCAGAGCGGGGGGGAGGGCTGAAGCTTTCTTT. Its protein is CATSRAGGRAEAFF.

V and J are TRBV4-1 and TRBJ2-1, with TRBD1 identical over 8 bases. V shed 0 bases, J shed 7 bases, and the junction held 5 bases outside the gene matches. The CDR3 sequence is 15 residues long. The V gene's germline CDR1 is MGHRA and CDR2 YSYEKL. In nucleotides, the CDR3 is TGCGCCAGCAGCCAAGATCCGGACAGGGTGAATGAGCAGTTCTTC. This gives the protein CASSQDPDRVNEQFF.

This sequence joins TRBV7-2 and TRBJ2-3; 11 bases line up with TRBD2. Per germline, CDR1 SGHTA and CDR2 FQGNSA. V shed 5 bases, J shed 8 bases, and the junction held 12 bases outside the gene matches. This CDR3 comprises 16 residues. This CDR3 is CASSQGLAGSGGTQYF. The CDR3 bases are TGTGCCAGCAGCCAAGGACTAGCGGGTTCGGGGGGTACGCAGTATTTT.

The table lists this clone with a count of one. This sequence joins TRBV5-5 and TRBJ2-6, with a possible D match to TRBD1 (5 bases). Trimming stripped 1 base from V and 0 bases from J, with 11 bases between. The CDR3 runs 17 residues. Germline lookup yields CDR1 SGHKS and CDR2 YYEKEE (reference sequence). CDR3 amino acids: CASSLTGRASGANVLTF. For the CDR3, the DNA is TGTGCCAGCAGCTTGACCGGCAGGGCCTCTGGGGCCAACGTCCTGACTTTC.

This clone has just one count. The chain combines TRBV5-4 with TRBJ2-5; D tentatively fits TRBD1 or TRBD2 (5 bases each). Trimming stripped 4 bases from V and 7 bases from J, with 20 bases between. This CDR3 region has 15 residues. Germline-derived CDR1 and CDR2 are SGHNT and YYREEE (reference sequence). Written as DNA, the CDR3 is TGTGCCAGCAGCCCCGGGACCGAACGTGAGGTGACCCAGTACTTC. Protein: CASSPGTEREVTQYF.

The chain joins TRBV4-1 to TRBJ1-5; 9 bases are a match to TRBD1. Germline trimming cut 3 bases from V and 1 base from J; bases unmatched to any gene: 4. In germline, CDR1 is MGHRA, CDR2 YSYEKL. The length of the CDR3 is 16 residues. The CDR3 is CASSQEGTGSNQPQHF. In DNA, the CDR3 is TGCGCCAGCAGCCAGGAGGGGACAGGGAGCAATCAGCCCCAGCATTTT.

The CDR3 sequence is CASSGAGVDTQYF. DNA for the CDR3: TGCGCCAGCAGCGGGGCCGGGGTAGATACGCAGTATTTT. The chain combines TRBV5-1 with TRBJ2-3; D tentatively reads TRBD1 or TRBD2 (5 bases each). Germline V CDR1 and CDR2: SGHRS, YFSETQ. The CDR3 covers 13 residues. Trimming removed 4 bases at V and 5 bases at J, with 11 bases between.

The J gene is TRBJ2-3, the V gene TRBV5-1; no firm D call. The CDR3 has 13 residues. Per germline, CDR1 SGHRS and CDR2 YFSETQ. Trimming stripped 1 base from V and 4 bases from J, with 7 bases between. The CDR3 here is CASSLSAPDTQYF. The DNA of the CDR3 is TGCGCCAGCAGCTTGTCTGCGCCAGATACGCAGTATTTT.

For this clone: A much bigger clone sits one base away, suggesting this may be a read error. The same CDR3 also results from other DNA sequences found in this sample. The rearrangement joins TRBV7-3 to TRBJ1-1; D is unresolved. Germline V gene sequence: CDR1 SGHTA, CDR2 FQGTGA. CDR3 length: 13 amino acids. Trimming removed 2 bases at V and 0 bases at J, with 4 bases between. This CDR3 reads CASSLQMNTEAFF. CDR3 DNA: TGTGCCAGCAGCTTACAGATGAACACTGAAGCTTTCTTT.

The CDR3 DNA reads TGTGCTAGTGGTTTGGGACAGGGTTCAACACCCGGGGAGCTGTTTTTT. It translates to CASGLGQGSTPGELFF. The chain has TRBV12-5 and TRBJ2-2; 7 bases align to TRBD1. Germline assignment: CDR1 LGHNT and CDR2 FRNRAP. J was trimmed by 6 bases and V by 1 base; bases with no gene match: 8. The CDR3 covers 16 residues. Supplemented by reference TRBV12-5 and TRBJ2-2, the full variable domain reads DARVTQTPRHKVTEMGQEVTMRCQPILGHNTVFWYRQTMMQGLELLAYFRNRAPLDDSGMPKDRFSAEMPDATLATLKIQPSEPRDSAVYFCASGLGQGSTPGELFFGEGSRLTVL.

This chain uses TRBV5-1 with TRBJ2-3; D is perhaps TRBD2 (6 bases). Germline CDR1 and CDR2: SGHRS and YFSETQ. V was clipped by 7 bases and J by 2 bases, with 14 bases between them. There are 14 residues in the CDR3. CDR3 sequence reads: CASASGTSTDTQYF. CDR3 sequence (DNA): TGCGCCAGCGCGTCGGGGACTTCCACAGATACGCAGTATTTT.

A word on this clone: A single base separates this from a much larger clone, so it may be a read error. The sample carries other DNA sequences with the same CDR3. This chain connects TRBV30 to TRBJ2-6; D possibly matches TRBD1 or TRBD2 (6 bases each). The CDR3 consists of 17 residues. Germline V lookup: CDR1 GTSNPN, CDR2 SVGIG (reference sequence). CDR3 DNA sequence: TGTGCCTGCCCCCCGGGGGCAGGGAGGCCCGGGGCCAACGTCCTGACCTTC. Protein product: CACPPGAGRPGANVLTF. The full variable domain, with the rest looked up from reference TRBV30 and TRBJ2-6, is SQTIHQWPATLVQPVGSPLSLECTVEGTSNPNLYWYRQAAGRGLQLLFYSVGIGQISSEVPQNLSASRPQDRQFILSSKKLLLSDSGFYLCACPPGAGRPGANVLTFGAGSRLTVL.

This clone appeared once. The chain has TRBV5-4 and TRBJ2-7, with D possibly matching TRBD2 (7 bases). Germline V gene sequence: CDR1 SGHNT, CDR2 YYREEE (reference sequence). Deletions cut 4 bases from V and 4 bases from J, with 15 bases between. The CDR3 runs to 14 residues. CDR3 bases: TGTGCCAGCAGCCCTTGGGGGGGCCAATACGAGCAGTACTTC. This gives the protein CASSPWGGQYEQYF.

This rearrangement joins TRBV4-1 to TRBJ2-5, with 9 bases that match TRBD2. Unmatched junction bases numbered 7, after V lost 4 bases and J lost 1 base. Germline lookup yields CDR1 MGHRA and CDR2 YSYEKL. This CDR3 comprises 16 residues. CDR3 nucleotide sequence: TGCGCCAGCAGCCGCGGGGGGGGGTCGGTCCAAGAGACCCAGTACTTC. Translated, it gives CASSRGGGSVQETQYF.

This chain uses TRBV9 with TRBJ2-5, with TRBD1 matching over 8 bases. The ends lost 5 bases at V and 1 base at J; junction bases unmatched: 7. The CDR3 runs to 15 residues. From germline, CDR1 is SGDLS and CDR2 YYNGEE. The CDR3 protein is CASSPMTGVQETQYF. As DNA, the CDR3 is TGTGCCAGCAGTCCCATGACAGGGGTCCAAGAGACCCAGTACTTC.

This rearrangement joins TRBV7-3 to TRBJ2-5; D may be TRBD2 (6 bases). This CDR3 has 13 residues. The ends were cut back, 5 bases at V and 4 bases at J, with 11 bases in the middle. Germline-derived CDR1 and CDR2 are SGHTA and FQGTGA. The CDR3 coding sequence is TGTGCCAGCAGCGTGAGGAGGGGAGAGACCCAGTACTTC. As protein: CASSVRRGETQYF. The variable domain in full, completed from reference TRBV7-3 and TRBJ2-5, reads GAGVSQTPSNKVTEKGKYVELRCDPISGHTALYWYRQSLGQGPEFLIYFQGTGAADDSGLPNDRFFAVRPEGSVSTLKIQRTERGDSAVYLCASSVRRGETQYFGPGTRLLVL.

The chain employs TRBV11-2 and TRBJ1-5, with D uncertain. Germline V gene data show CDR1 as SGHAT and CDR2 as FQNNGV. CDR3 length: 14 residues. V lost 3 bases, J lost 7 bases, and 13 bases lay in between. The CDR3 protein is CASSLTGMEQPQHF. Here the CDR3 DNA reads TGTGCCAGCAGCTTGACGGGGATGGAACAGCCCCAGCATTTT.

The V call is TRBV2, the J call TRBJ1-2, with 12 bases lining up with TRBD1. V lost 5 bases and J lost 6; bases outside the gene matches: 7. The CDR3 is made up of 15 amino acids. CDR1 and CDR2 (germline): SNHLY, FYNNEI. The CDR3 loop is CASSWDRGRENGYTF. The CDR3 region has the DNA TGTGCCAGCAGTTGGGACAGGGGGCGCGAAAATGGCTACACCTTC.

Points on this clone: The sample holds other DNA sequences that translate to the same CDR3. The chain carries TRBV28 and TRBJ1-1; D uncertain. Trimming removed 0 bases at V and 1 base at J, with 6 bases between. The CDR3 length is 14 residues. CDR1 is MDHEN and CDR2 is SYDVKM in the germline V gene. DNA for the CDR3: TGTGCCAGCAGTTTATGGGAGGGGAACACTGAAGCTTTCTTT. This sequence encodes CASSLWEGNTEAFF. The full variable domain, its missing parts supplied by reference TRBV28 and TRBJ1-1, is DVKVTQSSRYLVKRTGEKVFLECVQDMDHENMFWYRQDPGLGLRLIYFSYDVKMKEKGDIPEGYSVSREKKERFSLILESASTNQTSMYLCASSLWEGNTEAFFGQGTRLTVV.

This clone was detected many times. Mismatch with germline at one junction end may stem from a read error. The J gene is TRBJ2-7, the V gene TRBV7-2, with D perhaps matching TRBD2 (6 bases). Germline CDR1 is SGHTA and CDR2 is FQGNSA. The CDR3 has 14 residues. The CDR3 protein is CASRLGAGSYEQYF. The CDR3 DNA sequence: TGTGCCAGCAGGTTAGGGGCCGGGAGCTACGAGCAGTACTTC.

This chain uses TRBV9 with TRBJ2-7, with D uncertain. V lost 0 bases and J 6 bases, leaving 16 bases between the germline ends. The CDR3 spans 15 residues. Germline V gene lookup returns CDR1 SGDLS and CDR2 YYNGEE. DNA of the CDR3: TGTGCCAGCAGCGTAGCCCCATTGGACGCCTCCGAGCAGTACTTC. Protein sequence: CASSVAPLDASEQYF.

The rearrangement joins TRBV11-2 to TRBJ2-7, with TRBD1 matching over 11 bases. The V gene end was trimmed by 1 base and the J gene end by 5 bases; junction bases not matched to a gene: 7. This CDR3 is built from 16 residues. Looked up from germline, CDR1 is SGHAT and CDR2 is FQNNGV. The CDR3 sequence: CASSLGGTGGWNEQYF. CDR3 bases: TGTGCCAGCAGCTTAGGCGGGACAGGGGGATGGAACGAGCAGTACTTC. Filled out from reference TRBV11-2 and TRBJ2-7, the complete variable domain reads EAGVAQSPRYKIIEKRQSVAFWCNPISGHATLYWYQQILGQGPKLLIQFQNNGVVDDSQLPKDRFSAERLKGVDSTLKIQPAKLEDSAVYLCASSLGGTGGWNEQYFGPGTRLTVT.

V gene TRBV11-2 combines with J gene TRBJ2-3; D remains ambiguous. This CDR3 is 12 amino acids long. The ends were cut back, 10 bases at V and 4 bases at J, with 12 bases in the middle. Per germline, CDR1 SGHAT and CDR2 FQNNGV. The CDR3 loop is CATRAAADTQYF. As DNA, the CDR3 is TGTGCCACCCGGGCGGCGGCAGATACGCAGTATTTT.

The chain combines TRBV4-1 with TRBJ1-2; 9 bases match TRBD1. This CDR3 contains 17 residues. Germline V lookup: CDR1 MGHRA, CDR2 YSYEKL. V was pared by 3 bases and J by 4 bases, with 12 bases of the junction left unmatched. CDR3 coding DNA: TGCGCCAGCAGCCAGCCGGGACAGGGAGTCGTAATCTATGGCTACACCTTC. This translates into CASSQPGQGVVIYGYTF.

The chain combines TRBV4-1 with TRBJ1-3; D unresolved. Trimming stripped 1 base from V and 0 bases from J, with 7 bases between. This CDR3 is 15 amino acids long. Germline V lookup: CDR1 MGHRA, CDR2 YSYEKL. CDR3: CASSQGRSSGNTIYF. In DNA form, the CDR3 reads TGCGCCAGCAGCCAAGGACGGTCCTCTGGAAACACCATATATTTT.